Below are 8 T cell receptor beta chains sequenced from a single sample in a study of T cell responses to AZD1222 COVID-19 vaccine. Sequencing used immunoSEQ multiplex PCR; TCRdb keeps in-frame clones, though not all of them. This table holds tens of thousands of clones, around 84% found once. The source was peripheral blood, collected on day 0 of AZD1222 vaccination. Receptors were obtained from an adult in good health.

This CDR3 reads CASSDVGREPSYEQYF. The CDR3 nucleotides read TGTGCCAGCAGTGACGTGGGGCGGGAGCCCTCCTACGAGCAGTACTTC. V is TRBV2 and J is TRBJ2-7, with 7 bases that match TRBD2. The CDR3 loop spans 16 amino acids. Germline V lookup: CDR1 SNHLY, CDR2 FYNNEI. V gave up 3 bases and J gave up 0 bases; unmatched junction bases: 8.

The chain uses TRBV6-1 and TRBJ1-2, with 7 bases identical to TRBD1. The germline V gene encodes CDR1 MNHNS and CDR2 SASEGT. This CDR3 has 16 amino acids. V lost 0 bases, J lost 1 base, and 5 bases stayed unmatched. CDR3 sequence reads: CASSEAAGGGNYGYTF. CDR3 nucleotides: TGTGCCAGCAGTGAAGCGGCAGGGGGAGGTAACTATGGCTACACCTTC.

This chain joins TRBV30 and TRBJ2-7; 7 nucleotides match TRBD2. The ends lost 5 bases at V and 6 bases at J; junction bases unmatched: 13. CDR1 and CDR2 (germline): GTSNPN, SVGIG (reference sequence). This CDR3 is built from 14 residues. The CDR3: CAWSGGEGSSEQYF. The CDR3 DNA is TGTGCCTGGTCTGGGGGGGAGGGTTCGAGCGAGCAGTACTTC.

The chain links TRBV20-1 to TRBJ1-1; D is unclear. CDR3 length: 11 residues. Germline V gene sequence: CDR1 DFQATT, CDR2 SNEGSKA (reference sequence). Trimming left V 5 bases short and J 8 bases short, with 12 bases between. CDR3: CSAQSPTEAFF. CDR3 DNA: TGCAGTGCTCAGAGCCCGACGGAAGCTTTCTTT.

CDR3 DNA: TGTGCCAGAGGGGGACTGAACACTGAAGCTTTCTTT. It is translated as CARGGLNTEAFF. This chain joins TRBV13 and TRBJ1-1; the D gene is possibly TRBD1 (6 bases). Deletions cut 9 bases from V and 0 bases from J, with 8 bases between. CDR3 length: 12 amino acids. Germline CDR1 PRHDT, CDR2 FYEKMQ (reference sequence).

V is TRBV21-1 and J is TRBJ2-2; the table assigns TRBD1, which was not confirmed against the DNA. TRBV21-1 is marked as a pseudogene. The CDR3 contains 14 residues. In nucleotides, the CDR3 is TGTGCCAGCAGCAACGCAGGGATCACCGGGGAGCTGTTTTTT. Protein sequence: CASSNAGITGELFF.

The chain is built from TRBV6-5 and TRBJ1-5, with 7 nucleotides matching TRBD1. The CDR3 spans 15 residues. Germline assignment: CDR1 MNHEY and CDR2 SVGAGI. J was trimmed by 4 bases and V by 5 bases; bases with no gene match: 8. CDR3 bases: TGTGCCAGCAGTCCCAGGGGGAAGGGGAATCAGCCCCAGCATTTT. Residues: CASSPRGKGNQPQHF.

This CDR3 is CASSRDGDSGELFF. CDR3 in DNA: TGTGCCAGCAGTCGGGACGGGGACTCCGGGGAGCTGTTTTTT. This rearrangement joins TRBV2 to TRBJ2-2, with a possible D match to TRBD2 (6 bases). The CDR3 consists of 14 residues. V was trimmed by 5 bases and J by 6 bases, leaving 13 bases between them. CDR1 and CDR2 (germline): SNHLY, FYNNEI.